This record looks at one T cell receptor (beta chain) sequence and its context. Its target is unknown. Profiling relied on immunoSEQ multiplex PCR, and the TCRdb table lists in-frame clones only, not all of them. This sample has 35,000 or so clones, with around 82% found just once. The data belong to a study of PD-L1 blockade in urothelial cancer. Study context: Samples of blood were analyzed 3 weeks (second dose) and 6 weeks after treatment start.

This CDR3 is 18 amino acids long. The ends lost 7 bases at V and 4 bases at J; junction bases unmatched: 18. Germline V lookup: CDR1 LNHDA, CDR2 SQIVND (reference sequence). Study results and limitations: For durable-benefit patients, tumor-associated blood clones expanded more at 3 weeks.

The chain has TRBV19 and TRBJ1-5, with TRBD1 matching over 8 bases. This TCR was sampled from a man aged 55 to 69 with urothelial cancer. Sequencing was performed on PBMCs, taken around atezolizumab (anti-PD-L1) treatment. DNA of the CDR3: TGTGCCAGTACCCCCCGACGCACAGGGGGTGGGAGGAATCAGCCCCAGCATTTT. It is translated as CASTPRRTGGGRNQPQHF.